This entry describes one T cell receptor (beta chain). No antigen is known for it. CDR3 length: 14 amino acids. Trimming stripped 3 bases from V and 7 bases from J, with 12 bases between. Germline loops: CDR1 LNHDA, CDR2 SQIVND (reference sequence). It was with a sample-barcoded 5' primer and a J-beta primer mix that a second PCR of roughly 7 to 12 cycles was run. Each CDR3 protein is one row after TCRdb ran MiXCR on the 5' RACE reads. The repertoire has 950,000 to 1,200,000 distinct CDR3 sequences, 35% to 40% of them found once; the top ten carry roughly 13%. These data belong to a study of blood T cells in healthy people across ages. Study-level background: Researchers report that template switching captured about one barcoded beta molecule per two T cells.

General study results and limits: Any changes in expanded clonotypes were possibly confounded, as donor CMV status remained unknown.

This receptor was taken from a man between 18 and 35 years old in good health. The sample taken for sequencing was blood. This rearrangement joins TRBV19 to TRBJ2-2; D tentatively reads TRBD1 or TRBD2 (5 bases each). The CDR3 spells CASSIFLRGGELFF. CDR3 bases: TGTGCCAGTAGTATCTTTCTGAGGGGCGGGGAGCTGTTTTTT.